This TCR beta chain derives from a study of T cell changes during pregnancy in multiple sclerosis. The CDR3 spans 15 residues. After removal of 5 bases from V and 2 bases from J, the junction contained 5 bases not matched to a gene. Germline V gene lookup returns CDR1 SGHAT and CDR2 FQNNGV. The data were produced by immunoSEQ multiplex PCR, yet TCRdb's version contains in-frame clones alone and is incomplete. This table has about 84,000 clones, approximately 93% appearing once. Material: peripheral blood, obtained in the second trimester of pregnancy. This chain uses TRBV11-2 with TRBJ2-7; 11 nucleotides align to TRBD2. This sequence originates from a female donor in good health, enrolled as a control in a pregnancy study. The CDR3 sequence is CASSILAGETYEQYF. In DNA form, the CDR3 reads TGTGCCAGCAGCATACTAGCGGGAGAGACCTACGAGCAGTACTTC.